The 5 T cell receptor beta chains in this list originate from one sample, sequenced in a study of human T cells and chemical hapten exposure. Time point described: patch test 1, 2 weeks after DPC sensitization. Treatment defined: therapeutic diphenylcyclopropenone sensitization with weekly scalp DPC. TCRdb reanalysed the RACE reads using MiXCR and keeps one entry per CDR3 protein. The sample shows around 300,000 distinct CDR3 sequences, around 6.9% of them seen only once. Specimen: whole blood, collected in connection with sensitization to the hapten diphenylcyclopropenone (DPC). These receptors were obtained from a woman aged 18-29 years with alopecia areata. Some clones in this sample may be carry-over from other donors' samples.

This clonotype was detected a few times. The J gene is TRBJ2-1, the V gene TRBV24-1, with D perhaps matching TRBD2 (5 bases). The germline V gene encodes CDR1 KGHDR and CDR2 SFDVKD. The V end lost 4 bases, the J end lost 4 bases, and 16 bases lay between the germline ends. This CDR3 is 16 amino acids long. CDR3 nucleotide sequence: TGTGCCACCAGTGACCCGAAAGGGAGTGGGTACAATGAGCAGTTCTTC. As protein: CATSDPKGSGYNEQFF.

This clonotype was seen a handful of times. A read error is possible here, since a much larger clone lies one base away. This chain uses TRBV7-8 with TRBJ1-6; D gene unclear. V lost 1 base, J lost 9 bases, and 4 bases lay in between. This CDR3 contains 12 residues. Germline CDR1 SGHVS, CDR2 FQNEAQ. The CDR3 loop is CASSLDSSPLHF. The CDR3 DNA sequence: TGTGCCAGCAGCTTAGATAGTTCACCCCTCCACTTT.

This clonotype has at least ten counts. Because the CDR3's place on the DNA is in doubt, the DNA is left out and the CDR3 is given as listed by TCRdb. The chain recombines TRBV21-1 with TRBJ1-5; the DNA was not compared with TRBD1, the D call given in the table. TRBV21-1 is flagged as a pseudogene. The CDR3 length is 16 residues, termini included. The CDR3 reads CASSKVGQGAGQPQHF.

This clonotype was observed a handful of times. The CDR3 nucleotides are TGTGCCAGCAGTCCGGCCGTCAATCAGCCCCAGCATTTT. Amino acid sequence: CASSPAVNQPQHF. The chain links TRBV6-5 to TRBJ1-5; D unclear. The ends were cut back, 5 bases at V and 3 bases at J, with 8 bases in the middle. This CDR3 region has 13 residues. Germline V CDR1 and CDR2: MNHEY, SVGAGI.

The genes are TRBV20-1 and TRBJ1-5; 10 bases are shared with TRBD1. The CDR3 totals 13 residues. Trimming at V came to 6 bases and at J to 6 bases, leaving 5 bases not matched to a gene. Looked up from germline, CDR1 is DFQATT and CDR2 is SNEGSKA (reference sequence). In DNA, the CDR3 is TGCAGTGCCTACGGACAGGGGGTTCAGCCCCAGCATTTT. Translating it yields CSAYGQGVQPQHF.